A single sample gave rise to the 7 T cell receptor beta chains below, sequenced in a study of T cell repertoires in cytomegalovirus infection. TCRdb itself ran the reads through MiXCR, one entry per CDR3 protein. Of nearly 650,000 distinct CDR3 sequences listed, approximately 24% are singletons. The sample taken for sequencing was CD8+ T cells from PBMCs. Receptors originate from a human donor in good health (CMV status not recorded). Some clones in this sample may be carry-over from other donors' samples.

As concerns this clonotype: This could be a read error, since a much larger clone is one nucleotide away. The conserved closing phenylalanine or tryptophan is absent in this CDR3, likely reflecting a read error. The rearrangement links TRBV7-2 to TRBJ2-5, with unresolved D. Germline V gives CDR1 SGHTA, CDR2 FQGNSA. The CDR3 spans 15 residues. Trimming removed 5 bases at V and 2 bases at J, with 15 bases between. The CDR3 nucleotides read TGTGCCAGCAGCATCACCGGACGGAGACAAGAGACCCAGTACGTC. Amino acids: CASSITGRRQETQYV.

The rearrangement uses TRBV20-1 and TRBJ1-3; the D gene is possibly TRBD1 (6 bases). Trimming left V 1 base short and J 2 bases short, with 15 bases between. Germline V CDR1 and CDR2: DFQATT, SNEGSKA (reference sequence). The CDR3 has 16 amino acids. The CDR3 is CSARAPQGLAGNTIYF. The CDR3 DNA reads TGCAGTGCTAGAGCCCCACAGGGATTAGCTGGAAACACCATATATTTT.

This clonotype was observed a handful of times. At one end the junction does not follow the germline gene, possibly because of a read error. The V gene is TRBV6-4, the J gene TRBJ2-1, with D perhaps matching TRBD1 (6 bases). This CDR3 is 12 amino acids long. The germline V gene has CDR1 MRHNA and CDR2 SNTAGT. The CDR3 DNA sequence: TGTGCCAGCGGTGACAGGTACAATGAGCAGTTCTTC. Protein product: CASGDRYNEQFF.

The sample holds a few counts of this clonotype. The chain has TRBV28 and TRBJ2-7; the D call may be TRBD1 or TRBD2 (6 bases each). The CDR3 totals 12 residues. Trimming cost V 3 bases and J 6 bases, with 9 bases left between them. Germline V CDR1 and CDR2: MDHEN, SYDVKM. The CDR3 DNA reads as TGTGCCAGCAGTTTTCCGGGGGCCGAGCAGTACGTC. This gives the protein CASSFPGAEQYV.

In the case of this clonotype: This may arise from a read error, as a much more abundant clone is one base away. The chain links TRBV13 to TRBJ1-2, with D possibly matching TRBD1 (5 bases). The CDR3 sequence is 14 residues long. The germline CDR1 and CDR2 sequences are PRHDT and FYEKMQ (reference sequence). The CDR3 loop reads CVSSPRQPNYGYTF. DNA for the CDR3: TGTGTCAGCAGCCCCAGACAGCCCAACTATGGCTACACCTTC.

This clonotype occurred many times. The chain employs TRBV7-8 and TRBJ1-5, with D possibly TRBD1 on 5 matching bases. The germline V and J ends were trimmed by 1 base and 1 base, with 11 bases remaining between them. The V gene's germline CDR1 is SGHVS and CDR2 FQNEAQ. The CDR3 has 16 residues. CDR3 in DNA: TGTGCCAGCAGCTTAGGTTCATCAGGGAGCAATCAGCCCCAGCATTTT. It translates to CASSLGSSGSNQPQHF.

This clonotype showed up many times. This chain links TRBV7-9 with TRBJ2-1, with 7 bases aligning to TRBD1. The ends lost 4 bases at V and 8 bases at J; junction bases unmatched: 14. Germline CDR1 is SEHNR and CDR2 is FQNEAQ (reference sequence). This CDR3 contains 16 residues. The CDR3 nucleotides read TGTGCCAGCAGCTCGACCGACAGGGAATCATTCGATGAGCAGTTCTTC. Translating it yields CASSSTDRESFDEQFF.